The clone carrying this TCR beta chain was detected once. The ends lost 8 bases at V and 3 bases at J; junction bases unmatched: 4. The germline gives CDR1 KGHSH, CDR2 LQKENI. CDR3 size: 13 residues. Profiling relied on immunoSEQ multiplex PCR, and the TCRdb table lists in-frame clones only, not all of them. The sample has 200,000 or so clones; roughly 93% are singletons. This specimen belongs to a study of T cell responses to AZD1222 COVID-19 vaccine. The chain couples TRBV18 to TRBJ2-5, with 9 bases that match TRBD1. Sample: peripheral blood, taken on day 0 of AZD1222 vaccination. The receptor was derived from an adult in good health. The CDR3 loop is CASEGTGKETQYF. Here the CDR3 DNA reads TGTGCCAGCGAGGGGACAGGGAAAGAGACCCAGTACTTC.